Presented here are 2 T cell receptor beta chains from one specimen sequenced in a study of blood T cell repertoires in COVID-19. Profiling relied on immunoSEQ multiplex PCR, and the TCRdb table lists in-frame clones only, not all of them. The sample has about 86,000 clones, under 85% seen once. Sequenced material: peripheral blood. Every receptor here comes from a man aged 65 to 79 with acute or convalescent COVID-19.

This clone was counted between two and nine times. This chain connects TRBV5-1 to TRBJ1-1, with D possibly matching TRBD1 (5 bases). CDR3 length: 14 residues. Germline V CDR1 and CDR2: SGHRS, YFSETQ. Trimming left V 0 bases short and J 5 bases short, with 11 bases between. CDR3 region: CASSLGGSKTEAFF. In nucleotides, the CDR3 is TGCGCCAGCAGCTTGGGGGGCAGTAAGACTGAAGCTTTCTTT.

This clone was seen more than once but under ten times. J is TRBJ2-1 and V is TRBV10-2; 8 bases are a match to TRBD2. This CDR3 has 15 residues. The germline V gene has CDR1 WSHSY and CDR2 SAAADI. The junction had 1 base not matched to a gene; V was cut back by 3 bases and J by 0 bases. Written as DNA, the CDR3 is TGCGCCAGCAGTGAACGGGGGGGCTCCTACAATGAGCAGTTCTTC. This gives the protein CASSERGGSYNEQFF.